A selection of T cell receptor beta chains follows, all from one sample in a study of blood T cell repertoires in COVID-19. Using immunoSEQ multiplex PCR, the repertoire was profiled, and TCRdb retains in-frame clones only, with some absent. The sample yields 85,000 to 130,000 clones, about 80% seen once. The sequenced material came from peripheral blood. The receptors here all came from a woman older than 75 with active or convalescent COVID-19. Each CDR3 is given with its conserved first and last residue. A D gene is named only where the DNA matches it firmly. Not all rows give a size; the values are once, few, many and, for expanded clones, a class.

j_gene: TRBJ1-6; abundance: -; d_gene: -; v_gene: TRBV7-2; len: 16; CDR3aa: CASSLGTIMVNSPLHF; CDR3nt: TGTGCCAGCAGCTTAGGGACAATTATGGTCAATTCACCCCTCCACTTT
j_gene: TRBJ1-2; abundance: few; d_gene: TRBD1; v_gene: TRBV4-1; len: 14; CDR3aa: CASSQGTGDYGYTF; CDR3nt: TGCGCCAGCAGCCAAGGGACAGGGGACTATGGCTACACCTTC
j_gene: TRBJ2-7; abundance: -; d_gene: -; v_gene: TRBV13; len: 15; CDR3aa: CASSLEGRVNYEQYF; CDR3nt: TGTGCCAGCAGCTTAGAAGGCAGGGTGAACTACGAGCAGTACTTC
j_gene: TRBJ1-4; abundance: -; d_gene: -; v_gene: TRBV5-4; len: 12; CDR3aa: CASSGQNEKLFF; CDR3nt: TGTGCCAGCAGCGGACAGAATGAAAAACTGTTTTTT
j_gene: TRBJ1-1; abundance: -; d_gene: -; v_gene: TRBV28; len: 16; CDR3aa: CASTNQAGNLNTEAFF; CDR3nt: TGTGCCAGCACCAACCAGGCGGGGAACCTGAACACTGAAGCTTTCTTT
j_gene: TRBJ1-2; abundance: -; d_gene: -; v_gene: TRBV30; len: 12; CDR3aa: CAWSVTGGGYTF; CDR3nt: TGTGCCTGGAGTGTGACAGGTGGAGGCTACACCTTC
j_gene: TRBJ1-1; abundance: -; d_gene: TRBD1; v_gene: TRBV12-3/TRBV12-4; len: 12; CDR3aa: CASSPYRGLAFF; CDR3nt: TGTGCCAGCAGCCCCTACAGGGGGCTAGCTTTCTTT
j_gene: TRBJ2-2; abundance: -; d_gene: TRBD2; v_gene: TRBV5-1; len: 16; CDR3aa: CASRSTGLASTGELFF; CDR3nt: TGCGCCAGCAGATCAACGGGACTAGCGAGCACCGGGGAGCTGTTTTTT
j_gene: TRBJ2-3; abundance: -; d_gene: TRBD2; v_gene: TRBV5-1; len: 14; CDR3aa: CASGNSGGSDTQYF; CDR3nt: TGCGCCAGCGGAAATAGCGGGGGTTCAGATACGCAGTATTTT
j_gene: TRBJ1-3; abundance: -; d_gene: TRBD1; v_gene: TRBV6-5; len: 13; CDR3aa: CASSRTGGHTIYF; CDR3nt: TGTGCCAGCAGTAGGACAGGGGGCCACACCATATATTTT
j_gene: TRBJ1-3; abundance: once; d_gene: -; v_gene: TRBV6-5; len: 15; CDR3aa: CASRHNRNPGNTIYF; CDR3nt: TGTGCCAGCAGACACAACAGAAACCCTGGAAACACCATATATTTT
j_gene: TRBJ1-4; abundance: -; d_gene: -; v_gene: TRBV10-2; len: 14; CDR3aa: CASSLDMRREKLFF; CDR3nt: TGCGCCAGCAGCTTGGACATGCGGCGGGAAAAACTGTTTTTT
j_gene: TRBJ1-5; abundance: -; d_gene: -; v_gene: TRBV28; len: 15; CDR3aa: CASSFQGTYNQPQHF; CDR3nt: TGTGCCAGCAGTTTCCAAGGGACTTACAATCAGCCCCAGCATTTT
j_gene: TRBJ1-1; abundance: -; d_gene: -; v_gene: TRBV18; len: 14; CDR3aa: CASTNRDLNTEAFF; CDR3nt: TGTGCCAGCACCAACAGGGACCTGAACACTGAAGCTTTCTTT
j_gene: TRBJ2-7; abundance: -; d_gene: TRBD2; v_gene: TRBV5-5; len: 15; CDR3aa: CASSPLLAGGSEQYF; CDR3nt: TGTGCCAGCAGCCCCCTTCTAGCGGGAGGAAGTGAGCAGTACTTC
j_gene: TRBJ1-1; abundance: -; d_gene: -; v_gene: TRBV5-1; len: 15; CDR3aa: CASSLAGVLNTEAFF; CDR3nt: TGCGCCAGCAGCTTGGCAGGGGTACTGAACACTGAAGCTTTCTTT
j_gene: TRBJ2-1; abundance: once; d_gene: TRBD2; v_gene: TRBV5-1; len: 16; CDR3aa: CASSLVAGGPYNEQFF; CDR3nt: TGCGCCAGCAGCTTGGTAGCGGGAGGGCCCTACAATGAGCAGTTCTTC
j_gene: TRBJ2-4; abundance: -; d_gene: -; v_gene: TRBV5-4; len: 15; CDR3aa: CASRMTGGAKNIQYF; CDR3nt: TGTGCCAGCAGAATGACAGGAGGAGCCAAAAACATTCAGTACTTC
j_gene: TRBJ2-1; abundance: -; d_gene: -; v_gene: TRBV4-1; len: 17; CDR3aa: CASSLTGPSGERNEQFF; CDR3nt: TGCGCCAGCAGCCTCACAGGGCCCAGCGGGGAGAGGAATGAGCAGTTCTTC
j_gene: TRBJ2-7; abundance: -; d_gene: TRBD2; v_gene: TRBV5-1; len: 14; CDR3aa: CASSSSGGSYEQYF; CDR3nt: TGCGCCAGCAGTTCTAGCGGGGGCTCCTACGAGCAGTACTTC
j_gene: TRBJ2-2; abundance: -; d_gene: TRBD1; v_gene: TRBV5-1; len: 15; CDR3aa: CASTPGQGLVGELFF; CDR3nt: TGCGCCAGCACACCGGGACAGGGGTTGGTCGGGGAGCTGTTTTTT
j_gene: TRBJ2-5; abundance: -; d_gene: -; v_gene: TRBV19; len: 16; CDR3aa: CASSIGRGALGETQYF; CDR3nt: TGTGCCAGTAGTATAGGTCGGGGGGCCTTGGGAGAGACCCAGTACTTC
j_gene: TRBJ1-2; abundance: -; d_gene: -; v_gene: TRBV3-1/TRBV3-2; len: 12; CDR3aa: CASSQLQGGYTF; CDR3nt: TGTGCCAGCAGCCAGTTGCAGGGAGGCTACACCTTC
j_gene: TRBJ1-6; abundance: once; d_gene: -; v_gene: TRBV7-2; len: 13; CDR3aa: CASSLERDSPLHF; CDR3nt: TGTGCCAGCAGCTTAGAGCGCGATTCACCCCTCCACTTT
j_gene: TRBJ1-5; abundance: -; d_gene: -; v_gene: TRBV6-2/TRBV6-3; len: 14; CDR3aa: CASSYSGTGRPQHF; CDR3nt: TGTGCCAGCAGTTACTCGGGAACAGGCCGGCCCCAGCATTTT
j_gene: TRBJ2-1; abundance: -; d_gene: -; v_gene: TRBV10-3; len: 14; CDR3aa: CAIKERNSYNEQFF; CDR3nt: TGTGCCATCAAGGAGCGTAATTCCTACAATGAGCAGTTCTTC
j_gene: TRBJ2-3; abundance: few; d_gene: -; v_gene: TRBV6-5; len: 14; CDR3aa: CASSYDRSTDTQYF; CDR3nt: TGTGCCAGCAGCTACGACAGGAGCACAGATACGCAGTATTTT
j_gene: TRBJ1-5; abundance: -; d_gene: TRBD1; v_gene: TRBV6-5; len: 15; CDR3aa: CASSSDREGNQPQHF; CDR3nt: TGTGCCAGCAGCTCCGACAGGGAGGGCAATCAGCCCCAGCATTTT
j_gene: TRBJ1-5; abundance: -; d_gene: TRBD1; v_gene: TRBV7-2; len: 15; CDR3aa: CASSLDDRANQPQHF; CDR3nt: TGTGCCAGCAGCTTGGATGACAGGGCCAATCAGCCCCAGCATTTT
j_gene: TRBJ1-3; abundance: -; d_gene: TRBD1; v_gene: TRBV5-1; len: 15; CDR3aa: CASRLWSGGGNTIYF; CDR3nt: TGCGCCAGCAGACTGTGGTCAGGGGGAGGAAACACCATATATTTT
j_gene: TRBJ1-2; abundance: few; d_gene: -; v_gene: TRBV14; len: 13; CDR3aa: CASSLPRGYGYTF; CDR3nt: TGTGCCAGCAGCCTCCCCCGAGGGTATGGCTACACCTTC
j_gene: TRBJ1-6; abundance: -; d_gene: TRBD1; v_gene: TRBV24-1; len: 14; CDR3aa: CATLNRGETSPLHF; CDR3nt: TGTGCCACCCTTAACAGGGGGGAGACTTCACCCCTCCACTTT
j_gene: TRBJ1-6; abundance: -; d_gene: -; v_gene: TRBV6-5; len: 15; CDR3aa: CASSYSGRYNSPLHF; CDR3nt: TGTGCCAGCAGTTACTCGGGCCGCTATAATTCACCCCTCCACTTT
j_gene: TRBJ2-7; abundance: once; d_gene: -; v_gene: TRBV5-1; len: 14; CDR3aa: CASSLGQARDEQYF; CDR3nt: TGCGCCAGCAGCTTGGGGCAGGCCAGGGACGAGCAGTACTTC
j_gene: TRBJ2-2; abundance: -; d_gene: TRBD1; v_gene: TRBV5-1; len: 16; CDR3aa: CASSLMGQGNTGELFF; CDR3nt: TGCGCCAGCAGCTTGATGGGACAGGGGAACACCGGGGAGCTGTTTTTT
j_gene: TRBJ1-2; abundance: -; d_gene: -; v_gene: TRBV28; len: 13; CDR3aa: CASSLAGPYGYTF; CDR3nt: TGTGCCAGCAGTTTAGCAGGCCCCTATGGCTACACCTTC
j_gene: TRBJ1-5; abundance: -; d_gene: -; v_gene: TRBV2; len: 13; CDR3aa: CASSEREHQPQHF; CDR3nt: TGTGCCAGTTCGGAGAGGGAGCATCAGCCCCAGCATTTT
j_gene: TRBJ2-7; abundance: -; d_gene: -; v_gene: TRBV2; len: 12; CDR3aa: CASSGTPLSQYF; CDR3nt: TGTGCCAGTTCCGGGACACCCCTTTCACAGTACTTC
j_gene: TRBJ2-3; abundance: -; d_gene: TRBD2; v_gene: TRBV6-2/TRBV6-3; len: 19; CDR3aa: CASSYPLRLAGRRAFTQYF; CDR3nt: TGTGCCAGCAGTTATCCTTTGCGACTAGCGGGAAGAAGAGCATTTACGCAGTATTTT
j_gene: TRBJ1-1; abundance: -; d_gene: -; v_gene: TRBV30; len: 13; CDR3aa: CAWSGWGVTEAFF; CDR3nt: TGTGCCTGGAGTGGGTGGGGAGTCACTGAAGCTTTCTTT
j_gene: TRBJ2-7; abundance: few; d_gene: TRBD1; v_gene: TRBV18; len: 14; CDR3aa: CASSPQTGGYEQYF; CDR3nt: TGTGCCAGCTCACCACAGACAGGGGGCTACGAGCAGTACTTC
j_gene: TRBJ2-1; abundance: once; d_gene: -; v_gene: TRBV23-1; len: 15; CDR3aa: CASSLRASEAGEQFF; CDR3nt: TGCGCCAGCAGTCTCAGAGCTAGCGAAGCAGGTGAGCAGTTCTTC